This record covers a single TCR beta chain. An end of the junction differs from the germline gene, which may be a read error. The same CDR3 also results from other DNA sequences found in this sample. In the original workflow: The assay estimated nucleated cells by amplifying reference gene primers. Here immunoSEQ multiplex PCR was the method, and the copy in TCRdb shows in-frame clones only, minus some. D and trimming were read from the DNA, whereas the V and J calls and clone size are those reported in that table. This table has hundreds of thousands of clones, about 88% appearing once. The entry originates in a study of blood T cell repertoires in COVID-19. Looked up from germline, CDR1 is SGHNT and CDR2 is YYREEE (reference sequence). The CDR3 length is 15 residues. Participant ages covered roughly 18 to 89 years across 24 US areas. Membership in each cohort depended on participant-reported clinical history.

The rearrangement links TRBV5-4 to TRBJ2-1; 7 nucleotides line up with TRBD2. The TCR originated in a woman aged 50 to 65 who had recovered from COVID-19. The sequenced material came from PBMCs or T cells enriched from blood (not recorded which). The CDR3 here is CASSLAASGYNEQFF. CDR3 coding DNA: TGTGCCAGTAGCTTGGCGGCTAGCGGTTACAATGAGCAGTTCTTC.